This T cell receptor (beta chain) appears in the sequencing data of a study of blood T cells in healthy people across ages. With a J-beta primer mix and a sample-barcoded 5' primer, a second PCR ran 7 to 11 cycles. One entry per CDR3 protein results from TCRdb running MiXCR on the 5' RACE reads. The repertoire holds approximately 1.5 million distinct CDR3 sequences, 35% to 45% seen once, with 4% in the top ten. Per germline, CDR1 ENHRY and CDR2 SYGVKD. The CDR3 length is 15 residues. J was trimmed by 6 bases and V by 3 bases; bases with no gene match: 6. The receptor's source is a woman aged 18 to 35 in good health. The rearrangement joins TRBV10-3 to TRBJ2-1; 9 bases agree with TRBD2. What was sequenced was blood. In DNA form, the CDR3 reads TGTGCCATCAGTGATCAAGCGGGGGGCATCAATGAGCAGTTCTTC. It yields the protein CAISDQAGGINEQFF.